Listed below are T cell receptor beta chains from one sample, sequenced in a study of neurological immune-mediated disorders. TCRdb processed the 5' RACE reads anew with MiXCR; each CDR3 protein has one entry. Of some 120,000 distinct CDR3 sequences in the sample, 3.2% were seen once. The sequenced sample was PBMCs. The receptors here all came from a woman between 25 and 40 years old with multiple sclerosis. CDR3s include the opening cysteine and the closing phenylalanine or tryptophan. D genes are given only for firm matches. Clone size is not always given. Where it is, it says once, few, many or a class for expanded clones.

V: TRBV16
size: many
J: TRBJ1-5
D: NA
CDR3: CASSQSEGLYSNQPQHF
DNA: TGTGCCAGCAGCCAATCTGAGGGACTTTATAGCAATCAGCCCCAGCATTTT

V: TRBV19
size: many
J: TRBJ1-1
D: TRBD1
CDR3: CASSISPGGTEAFF
DNA: TGTGCCAGTAGTATTAGTCCAGGGGGTACTGAAGCTTTCTTT

V: TRBV29-1
size: many
J: TRBJ1-2
D: NA
CDR3: CSVAAGRPNYGYTF
DNA: TGCAGCGTTGCGGCGGGCAGGCCGAACTATGGCTACACCTTC

V: TRBV29-1
size: many
J: TRBJ1-1
D: NA
CDR3: CSGGHPTEAFF
DNA: TGCAGCGGCGGACACCCCACTGAAGCTTTCTTT

V: TRBV10-1
size: many
J: TRBJ1-5
D: NA
CDR3: CASSEEAKGQPQHF
DNA: TGCGCCAGCAGTGAGGAAGCCAAGGGGCAGCCCCAGCATTTT

V: TRBV7-8
size: many
J: TRBJ2-1
D: TRBD2
CDR3: CASSSLGASGVYNEQFF
DNA: TGTGCCAGCAGCTCATTGGGGGCTAGCGGGGTCTACAATGAGCAGTTCTTC

V: TRBV9
size: many
J: TRBJ1-1
D: TRBD1
CDR3: CASSVSGGSYTEAFF
DNA: TGTGCCAGCAGCGTTTCAGGGGGCTCTTACACTGAAGCTTTCTTT

V: TRBV20-1
size: many
J: TRBJ1-6
D: NA
CDR3: CSAQEARGITPLHF
DNA: TGCAGTGCCCAAGAGGCCAGGGGAATTACACCCCTCCACTTT

V: TRBV7-2
size: many
J: TRBJ1-5
D: NA
CDR3: CASSLEKNQPQHF
DNA: TGTGCCAGCAGCTTAGAGAAGAATCAGCCCCAGCATTTT

V: TRBV2
size: many
J: TRBJ2-7
D: NA
CDR3: CATEPDTRGYEQYF
DNA: TGTGCCACTGAACCGGACACTAGGGGCTACGAGCAGTACTTC

V: TRBV12-3/TRBV12-4
size: many
J: TRBJ2-3
D: TRBD2
CDR3: CASRGGSFGGRTDTQYF
DNA: TGTGCCAGCAGGGGGGGGAGTTTTGGAGGAAGGACAGATACGCAGTATTTT

V: TRBV7-9
size: NA
J: TRBJ1-1
D: NA
CDR3: CASSYRHTEAFF
DNA: TGTGCCAGCAGCTATAGACACACTGAAGCTTTCTTT

V: TRBV7-2
size: many
J: TRBJ2-1
D: NA
CDR3: CASSLGRPNEQFF
DNA: TGTGCCAGCAGCTTAGGGCGTCCCAATGAGCAGTTCTTC

V: TRBV5-6
size: many
J: TRBJ1-1
D: NA
CDR3: CASSTGGLNTEAFF
DNA: TGTGCCAGCAGCACCGGCGGCTTAAACACTGAAGCTTTCTTT

V: TRBV5-1
size: many
J: TRBJ2-3
D: TRBD2
CDR3: CASSLEGLASTDTQYF
DNA: TGCGCCAGCAGCTTGGAGGGACTAGCGAGCACAGATACGCAGTATTTT

V: TRBV21-1
size: many
J: TRBJ1-5
D: NA
CDR3: CASSKNSEAGNKPQHF
DNA: TGTGCCAGCAGCAAAAATAGTGAAGCGGGGAATAAGCCCCAGCATTTT

V: TRBV6-6
size: NA
J: TRBJ2-7
D: NA
CDR3: CASSYSTATYEQYF
DNA: TGTGCCAGCAGTTACTCGACAGCTACCTACGAGCAGTACTTC

V: TRBV5-6
size: many
J: TRBJ1-3
D: TRBD1
CDR3: CASSSTGRNTIYF
DNA: TGTGCCAGCAGCTCGACAGGGAGAAACACCATATATTTT

V: TRBV7-2
size: many
J: TRBJ1-2
D: TRBD1
CDR3: CASSSTGLSYGYTF
DNA: TGTGCCAGCAGCTCGACAGGGCTCTCCTATGGCTACACCTTC

V: TRBV5-6
size: few
J: TRBJ2-1
D: NA
CDR3: CASSLTGSLNNEQFF
DNA: TGTGCCAGCAGCTTAACCGGGAGTTTGAACAATGAGCAGTTCTTC

V: TRBV6-2/TRBV6-3
size: many
J: TRBJ2-1
D: NA
CDR3: CASSYERIGQFF
DNA: TGTGCCAGCAGTTACGAGCGGATAGGGCAGTTCTTC

V: TRBV11-2
size: once
J: TRBJ1-1
D: NA
CDR3: CDSSLDRTEAFF
DNA: TGTGACAGCAGCTTAGATCGGACGGAGGCTTTCTTT

V: TRBV20-1
size: many
J: TRBJ2-2
D: NA
CDR3: CSARSAGIFTGELFF
DNA: TGCAGTGCTAGGTCGGCAGGGATATTCACCGGGGAGCTGTTTTTT

V: TRBV5-1
size: many
J: TRBJ2-5
D: TRBD2
CDR3: CASRKEREEQETQYF
DNA: TGCGCCAGCAGGAAAGAGCGGGAGGAACAAGAGACCCAGTACTTC

V: TRBV12-3/TRBV12-4
size: many
J: TRBJ2-1
D: NA
CDR3: CASSLGGRGHNEQFF
DNA: TGTGCCAGCAGTTTAGGGGGGCGGGGGCACAATGAGCAGTTCTTC

V: TRBV27
size: many
J: TRBJ2-3
D: TRBD2
CDR3: CASRTSGRADTQYF
DNA: TGTGCCAGCAGGACTAGCGGGAGGGCAGATACGCAGTATTTT

V: TRBV7-9
size: many
J: TRBJ1-1
D: NA
CDR3: CASSLAGEEAFF
DNA: TGTGCCAGCAGCTTAGCAGGGGAAGAAGCTTTCTTT

V: TRBV20-1
size: many
J: TRBJ2-3
D: NA
CDR3: CSATGGTDTQYF
DNA: TGCAGTGCTACAGGGGGCACAGATACGCAGTATTTT

V: TRBV20-1
size: many
J: TRBJ2-3
D: NA
CDR3: CSARGPTRADTQYF
DNA: TGCAGTGCTAGAGGCCCGACTAGGGCGGATACGCAGTATTTT

V: TRBV19
size: many
J: TRBJ2-7
D: TRBD2
CDR3: CATLAGDYEQYF
DNA: TGTGCTACCCTAGCGGGGGACTACGAGCAGTACTTC

V: TRBV24-1
size: many
J: TRBJ2-3
D: NA
CDR3: CATSGTRTDTQYF
DNA: TGTGCCACCAGTGGGACCCGCACAGATACGCAGTATTTT

V: TRBV7-9
size: many
J: TRBJ2-2
D: TRBD2
CDR3: CASSPRVGLAGGRPITGELFF
DNA: TGTGCCAGCAGCCCGAGGGTCGGCTTAGCGGGAGGGCGACCTATCACCGGGGAGCTGTTTTTT

V: TRBV5-1
size: many
J: TRBJ2-1
D: NA
CDR3: CASSLGVGGVGTYNEQFF
DNA: TGCGCCAGCAGCTTGGGGGTTGGTGGGGTAGGTACCTACAATGAGCAGTTCTTC

V: TRBV7-9
size: many
J: TRBJ1-1
D: NA
CDR3: CASSLDGTKAGTEAFF
DNA: TGTGCCAGCAGCTTAGACGGCACCAAAGCGGGCACTGAAGCTTTCTTT

V: TRBV20-1
size: many
J: TRBJ2-1
D: NA
CDR3: CSASVENEQFF
DNA: TGCAGTGCTAGCGTTGAGAATGAGCAGTTCTTC

V: TRBV27
size: many
J: TRBJ2-2
D: NA
CDR3: CASSLEHTGELFF
DNA: TGTGCCAGCAGTTTGGAGCACACCGGGGAGCTGTTTTTT

V: TRBV21-1
size: many
J: TRBJ2-3
D: NA
CDR3: CASSKVRTDTQYF
DNA: TGTGCCAGCAGCAAAGTCCGAACAGATACGCAGTATTTT

V: TRBV12-3/TRBV12-4
size: many
J: TRBJ2-7
D: NA
CDR3: CASSPRGALSSYEQYF
DNA: TGTGCCAGCAGTCCGAGAGGAGCTCTAAGCTCCTACGAGCAGTACTTC

V: TRBV5-8
size: many
J: TRBJ2-7
D: TRBD1
CDR3: CASSFTTGVYPYEQYF
DNA: TGTGCCAGCAGCTTTACTACAGGGGTTTACCCCTACGAGCAGTACTTC

V: TRBV7-2
size: NA
J: TRBJ1-1
D: TRBD1
CDR3: CASRPGTANTEAFF
DNA: TGTGCCAGCAGACCCGGGACAGCGAACACTGAAGCTTTCTTT

V: TRBV11-2
size: many
J: TRBJ2-7
D: NA
CDR3: CASSPPGSYSYEQYF
DNA: TGTGCCAGCAGCCCCCCAGGGAGCTACTCTTACGAGCAGTACTTC

V: TRBV6-2/TRBV6-3
size: few
J: TRBJ2-2
D: NA
CDR3: CASSTRKRTGELFF
DNA: TGTGCCAGCAGTACCCGGAAGCGGACCGGGGAGCTGTTTTTT

V: TRBV14
size: many
J: TRBJ2-1
D: NA
CDR3: CASSHLSSVNEQFF
DNA: TGTGCCAGCAGCCATTTGTCTTCTGTCAATGAGCAGTTCTTC

V: TRBV12-3/TRBV12-4
size: many
J: TRBJ1-5
D: NA
CDR3: CASSLARGRVGNQPQHF
DNA: TGTGCCAGCAGTTTAGCCCGAGGGCGGGTGGGCAATCAGCCCCAGCATTTT

V: TRBV4-1
size: many
J: TRBJ1-2
D: NA
CDR3: CASSQDRQSNYGYTF
DNA: TGCGCCAGCAGCCAAGACAGGCAGTCTAACTATGGCTACACCTTC

V: TRBV5-1
size: many
J: TRBJ1-2
D: NA
CDR3: CASSKGLGPGAVYTF
DNA: TGCGCCAGCAGCAAAGGCTTGGGTCCGGGGGCCGTCTACACCTTC

V: TRBV5-6
size: NA
J: TRBJ2-4
D: TRBD2
CDR3: CASSLGGGRGAKNIQYF
DNA: TGTGCCAGCAGCTTGGGCGGGGGGCGCGGAGCCAAAAACATTCAGTACTTC

V: TRBV27
size: many
J: TRBJ1-2
D: TRBD1
CDR3: CASSSGTGTSYGYTF
DNA: TGTGCCAGCAGTTCGGGGACAGGGACTTCTTATGGCTACACCTTC

V: TRBV20-1
size: NA
J: TRBJ1-1
D: NA
CDR3: CSDSGKVNTEAFF
DNA: TGCAGTGATTCCGGAAAGGTGAACACTGAAGCTTTCTTT

V: TRBV5-5
size: many
J: TRBJ1-2
D: NA
CDR3: CASSLSGALAYGYTF
DNA: TGTGCCAGCAGCTTGTCGGGGGCGCTTGCCTATGGCTACACCTTC

V: TRBV7-2
size: many
J: TRBJ2-2
D: NA
CDR3: CASSLQGGIETGELFF
DNA: TGTGCCAGCAGCCTACAAGGGGGGATCGAGACCGGGGAGCTGTTTTTT

V: TRBV20-1
size: many
J: TRBJ2-5
D: NA
CDR3: CSARDSLDLGGIGETQYF
DNA: TGCAGTGCTAGAGACTCCCTCGATCTGGGCGGCATAGGAGAGACCCAGTACTTC

V: TRBV15
size: many
J: TRBJ1-4
D: TRBD1
CDR3: CATSRVLGTGTEKLFF
DNA: TGTGCCACCAGCAGGGTCCTTGGGACAGGGACAGAAAAACTGTTTTTT